A selection of T cell receptor beta chains follows, all from one sample in a study of blood T cells in healthy people across ages. TCRdb independently ran MiXCR on the 5' RACE reads; one entry per CDR3 protein. The sample yields about 720,000 distinct CDR3 sequences, 22% seen once. The sample comprised blood. These receptor sequences come from a man aged 70-80 years in good health. Both conserved end residues are part of each CDR3. The D gene is left open where the match is weak. Clone size is given for some rows only: seen once, a few or many times, or a class if the clone is expanded.

v_call: TRBV5-1; j_call: TRBJ1-2; clone_size: few; d_call: -; cdr3_nt: TGCGCCAGCAGCCACGGACAGAGCTATGGCTACACCTTC; cdr3_aa: CASSHGQSYGYTF
v_call: TRBV6-5; j_call: TRBJ2-7; clone_size: -; d_call: TRBD2; cdr3_nt: TGTGCCAGCAGTTCGGGGAGGGGGCAGTACTTC; cdr3_aa: CASSSGRGQYF
v_call: TRBV12-3/TRBV12-4; j_call: TRBJ2-3; clone_size: -; d_call: -; cdr3_nt: TGTGCCAGCAGGAGAAGGGGGTCCCCAGATACGCAGTATTTT; cdr3_aa: CASRRRGSPDTQYF
v_call: TRBV4-1; j_call: TRBJ1-2; clone_size: few; d_call: TRBD1; cdr3_nt: TGCGCCAGCAGCCAAGCCGGGACAGGGGGTCCAAAGTATGGCTACACCTTC; cdr3_aa: CASSQAGTGGPKYGYTF
v_call: TRBV5-5; j_call: TRBJ1-1; clone_size: -; d_call: -; cdr3_nt: TGTGCCAGCAGCTTGGGGCGGGCGCGCACTGAAGCTTTCTTT; cdr3_aa: CASSLGRARTEAFF
v_call: TRBV10-3; j_call: TRBJ2-5; clone_size: -; d_call: -; cdr3_nt: TGTGCCATCACCGGGGAGGATGGGGAGACCCAGTACTTC; cdr3_aa: CAITGEDGETQYF
v_call: TRBV6-5; j_call: TRBJ1-5; clone_size: -; d_call: TRBD1; cdr3_nt: TGTGCCACCTCCCCGGGACAGGGCTTTCAGCCCCAGCATTTT; cdr3_aa: CATSPGQGFQPQHF
v_call: TRBV4-2; j_call: TRBJ2-1; clone_size: few; d_call: TRBD1; cdr3_nt: TGTGCCAGCAGCCAGCGGGACAGGGACCCTAATGAGCAGTTCTTC; cdr3_aa: CASSQRDRDPNEQFF
v_call: TRBV21-1; j_call: TRBJ2-3; clone_size: few; d_call: -; cdr3_nt: TGTGCCAGCAGCAAATCACTAGGCCCAGATACGCAGTATTTT; cdr3_aa: CASSKSLGPDTQYF
v_call: TRBV3-1; j_call: TRBJ2-1; clone_size: few; d_call: -; cdr3_nt: TGTGCCAGCAGCCAAGATGCCGTCGGAACATGGGATGAGCAGTTCTTC; cdr3_aa: CASSQDAVGTWDEQFF
v_call: TRBV12-3/TRBV12-4; j_call: TRBJ1-5; clone_size: few; d_call: -; cdr3_nt: TGTGCCAGCAGGGCCGCCGGTCAGCCCCAGCATTTT; cdr3_aa: CASRAAGQPQHF
v_call: TRBV20-1; j_call: TRBJ1-2; clone_size: -; d_call: TRBD1; cdr3_nt: TGCAGTGCTAAGCGGACAGGGGGCGAAGACTATGGCTACACCTTC; cdr3_aa: CSAKRTGGEDYGYTF
v_call: TRBV20-1; j_call: TRBJ1-1; clone_size: few; d_call: -; cdr3_nt: TGCAGTGCTAGAGGTGGGGGGCTCGGCACTGAAGCTTTCTTT; cdr3_aa: CSARGGGLGTEAFF
v_call: TRBV29-1; j_call: TRBJ1-2; clone_size: -; d_call: TRBD1; cdr3_nt: TGCAGCGTTGACCGGACAGGGAATGGCTACACCTTC; cdr3_aa: CSVDRTGNGYTF
v_call: TRBV20-1; j_call: TRBJ1-2; clone_size: -; d_call: TRBD1; cdr3_nt: TGCAGTGCTAGCAGTGGACAGGGGAATGGCTACACCTTC; cdr3_aa: CSASSGQGNGYTF
v_call: TRBV27; j_call: TRBJ1-3; clone_size: -; d_call: -; cdr3_nt: TGTGCCAGCGGATCCCGCAGGGCGGGAAGCACCATATATTTT; cdr3_aa: CASGSRRAGSTIYF
v_call: TRBV12-5; j_call: TRBJ1-1; clone_size: -; d_call: -; cdr3_nt: TGTGCTAGTGCCGTGGGGGGATTGAACACTGAAGCTTTCTTT; cdr3_aa: CASAVGGLNTEAFF
v_call: TRBV11-1; j_call: TRBJ2-1; clone_size: once; d_call: -; cdr3_nt: TGTGCCAGCAGCTTACCGTTCAGGGACTCCTACAATGAGCAGTTCTTC; cdr3_aa: CASSLPFRDSYNEQFF
v_call: TRBV10-3; j_call: TRBJ2-1; clone_size: once; d_call: TRBD2; cdr3_nt: TGTGCCATCAGTGAGGGACTAGCGGAGGACAATGAGCAGTTCTTC; cdr3_aa: CAISEGLAEDNEQFF
v_call: TRBV12-3/TRBV12-4; j_call: TRBJ2-5; clone_size: -; d_call: -; cdr3_nt: TGTGCCAGCAGGCAGCAGGGTCAAGAGAACCAGTACTTC; cdr3_aa: CASRQQGQENQYF
v_call: TRBV20-1; j_call: TRBJ2-3; clone_size: few; d_call: TRBD2; cdr3_nt: TGCAGTGCTAGATCCACCCTCCTAGCGGGGGTTATAGATACGCAGTATTTT; cdr3_aa: CSARSTLLAGVIDTQYF
v_call: TRBV5-1; j_call: TRBJ1-1; clone_size: many; d_call: -; cdr3_nt: TGCGCCAGCAGCTTGGGTCCCGAGAACACTGAAGCTTTCTTT; cdr3_aa: CASSLGPENTEAFF
v_call: TRBV29-1; j_call: TRBJ1-1; clone_size: -; d_call: -; cdr3_nt: TGCAGCGCGGGGGAGGGCCCGAACACTGAAGCTTTCTTT; cdr3_aa: CSAGEGPNTEAFF
v_call: TRBV29-1; j_call: TRBJ2-4; clone_size: -; d_call: -; cdr3_nt: TGCAGCGTTGTGGGGGGATTAGCCAAAAACATTCAGTACTTC; cdr3_aa: CSVVGGLAKNIQYF
v_call: TRBV7-9; j_call: TRBJ2-1; clone_size: few; d_call: -; cdr3_nt: TGTGCCAGCAAACCAGGGGGGGGTTCCTACAATGAGCAGTTCTTC; cdr3_aa: CASKPGGGSYNEQFF
v_call: TRBV5-1; j_call: TRBJ2-1; clone_size: -; d_call: -; cdr3_nt: TGCGCCAGCAGTCCAGCGGTGGAACATGAGCAGTTCTTC; cdr3_aa: CASSPAVEHEQFF
v_call: TRBV7-2; j_call: TRBJ2-7; clone_size: -; d_call: -; cdr3_nt: TGTGCCAGCAGTCGTTCGACGGGGGCTATCTCCTACGAGCAGTACTTC; cdr3_aa: CASSRSTGAISYEQYF
v_call: TRBV6-2/TRBV6-3; j_call: TRBJ2-1; clone_size: -; d_call: TRBD2; cdr3_nt: TGTGCCAGCAGTTACCCGGGACTAGCGGGAGTCAATGAGCAGTTCTTC; cdr3_aa: CASSYPGLAGVNEQFF
v_call: TRBV20-1; j_call: TRBJ2-3; clone_size: few; d_call: TRBD2; cdr3_nt: TGCAGTGTCAGGACTAGCGCCGGAGATACGCAGTATTTT; cdr3_aa: CSVRTSAGDTQYF
v_call: TRBV5-1; j_call: TRBJ2-7; clone_size: few; d_call: TRBD1; cdr3_nt: TGCGCCAGCAGCTTAGTGACAGGGAATTCCTACGAGCAGTACTTC; cdr3_aa: CASSLVTGNSYEQYF
v_call: TRBV11-2; j_call: TRBJ2-3; clone_size: -; d_call: -; cdr3_nt: TGTGCCAGCAGCTTTTTCGTGGGGGGGCAGACAGATACGCAGTATTTT; cdr3_aa: CASSFFVGGQTDTQYF
v_call: TRBV20-1; j_call: TRBJ2-7; clone_size: many; d_call: TRBD2; cdr3_nt: TGCAGTGCTAGACCCCTAGCGGGGGGGTCCTACGAGCAGTACTTC; cdr3_aa: CSARPLAGGSYEQYF
v_call: TRBV7-2; j_call: TRBJ2-1; clone_size: -; d_call: -; cdr3_nt: TGTGCCAGCAGCCCCCGGACCGCCCGCAATGAGCAGTTCTTC; cdr3_aa: CASSPRTARNEQFF
v_call: TRBV24-1; j_call: TRBJ2-7; clone_size: -; d_call: -; cdr3_nt: TGTGCCACCAGTGATGCTCTTGGATACGAGCAGTACTTC; cdr3_aa: CATSDALGYEQYF
v_call: TRBV12-3/TRBV12-4; j_call: TRBJ2-6; clone_size: few; d_call: -; cdr3_nt: TGTGCCAGCAGTCGGAGCCAAAGCGTCCTGACTTTC; cdr3_aa: CASSRSQSVLTF
v_call: TRBV7-9; j_call: TRBJ2-2; clone_size: -; d_call: -; cdr3_nt: TGTGCCAGCAGCACCCCCGGGCGGTCCACCGGGGAGCTGTTTTTT; cdr3_aa: CASSTPGRSTGELFF
v_call: TRBV28; j_call: TRBJ2-3; clone_size: -; d_call: -; cdr3_nt: TGTGCCAGCAACTACGGGGCGGGCGAGACAGATACGCAGTATTTT; cdr3_aa: CASNYGAGETDTQYF
v_call: TRBV5-1; j_call: TRBJ2-3; clone_size: -; d_call: TRBD1; cdr3_nt: TGCGCCAGCAGCTCGGCCGGGACAGCCTTAGATACGCAGTATTTT; cdr3_aa: CASSSAGTALDTQYF
v_call: TRBV11-2; j_call: TRBJ2-1; clone_size: few; d_call: -; cdr3_nt: TGTGCCAGCAGCTCAGGACAGTTCACCCTTAATGAGCAGTTCTTC; cdr3_aa: CASSSGQFTLNEQFF
v_call: TRBV7-9; j_call: TRBJ1-2; clone_size: -; d_call: -; cdr3_nt: TGTGCCAGTCAGCTAGACTATGGCTACACCTTC; cdr3_aa: CASQLDYGYTF
v_call: TRBV9; j_call: TRBJ2-2; clone_size: -; d_call: TRBD2; cdr3_nt: TGTGCCAGCAGCGTAGAACTAGCGGGAGGCGGGGAGCTGTTTTTT; cdr3_aa: CASSVELAGGGELFF
v_call: TRBV5-1; j_call: TRBJ2-1; clone_size: -; d_call: TRBD1; cdr3_nt: TGCGCCAGCAGCTTGACGGGACAGGGTTACAATGAGCAGTTCTTC; cdr3_aa: CASSLTGQGYNEQFF
v_call: TRBV5-1; j_call: TRBJ2-2; clone_size: -; d_call: TRBD2; cdr3_nt: TGCGCCAGCAGCTTCATGGGACTAGCGGTGAACACCGGGGAGCTGTTTTTT; cdr3_aa: CASSFMGLAVNTGELFF
v_call: TRBV6-1; j_call: TRBJ2-3; clone_size: few; d_call: -; cdr3_nt: TGTGCCAGCAAGCGGACCCCCGGGAGCACAGATACGCAGTATTTT; cdr3_aa: CASKRTPGSTDTQYF
v_call: TRBV28; j_call: TRBJ1-1; clone_size: -; d_call: TRBD1; cdr3_nt: TGCGCCAGCAGTCGCGACCAGGGGGGGCGACTGGACACTGAAGCTTTCTTT; cdr3_aa: CASSRDQGGRLDTEAFF
v_call: TRBV20-1; j_call: TRBJ1-1; clone_size: -; d_call: -; cdr3_nt: TGCAGTGCTAGAGTTCGTACAGGCATGAACACTGAAGCTTTCTTT; cdr3_aa: CSARVRTGMNTEAFF
v_call: TRBV20-1; j_call: TRBJ1-6; clone_size: few; d_call: -; cdr3_nt: TGCAGTGCTAGAGATCCGAGGACAGCAAATAATTCACCCCTCCACTTT; cdr3_aa: CSARDPRTANNSPLHF
v_call: TRBV6-5; j_call: TRBJ1-5; clone_size: once; d_call: -; cdr3_nt: TGTGCCAGCAGTCAGGGACTAGGTGGCAATCAGCCCCAGCATTTT; cdr3_aa: CASSQGLGGNQPQHF
v_call: TRBV14; j_call: TRBJ2-1; clone_size: few; d_call: -; cdr3_nt: TGTGCCAGCAGCCAAGGGCCCGGGAGTGTGTCCTACAATGAGCAGTTCTTC; cdr3_aa: CASSQGPGSVSYNEQFF
v_call: TRBV20-1; j_call: TRBJ2-1; clone_size: -; d_call: -; cdr3_nt: TGCAGTGCTAGGTCGCAGGCTTCCTACAATGAGCAGTTCTTC; cdr3_aa: CSARSQASYNEQFF
v_call: TRBV5-1; j_call: TRBJ1-1; clone_size: -; d_call: -; cdr3_nt: TGCGCCAGCACCGTTTCCCAAAACACTGAAGCTTTCTTT; cdr3_aa: CASTVSQNTEAFF
v_call: TRBV6-6; j_call: TRBJ1-5; clone_size: many; d_call: TRBD1; cdr3_nt: TGTGCCAGCAGTTCCTCGGGACAGGGGAACCAGCCCCAGCATTTT; cdr3_aa: CASSSSGQGNQPQHF
v_call: TRBV6-1; j_call: TRBJ2-5; clone_size: -; d_call: TRBD2; cdr3_nt: TGTGCCAGCAGGGAATCAGGACTAGGACAAGAGACCCAGTACTTC; cdr3_aa: CASRESGLGQETQYF
v_call: TRBV20-1; j_call: TRBJ2-7; clone_size: few; d_call: TRBD1; cdr3_nt: TGCAGGGCCGGGACAGGGGATACCTACGAGCAGTACTTC; cdr3_aa: CRAGTGDTYEQYF
v_call: TRBV10-2; j_call: TRBJ2-5; clone_size: few; d_call: TRBD2; cdr3_nt: TGCGCCAGCAGGGGGACTAGCGGGGACCAAGAGACCCAGTACTTC; cdr3_aa: CASRGTSGDQETQYF
v_call: TRBV29-1; j_call: TRBJ2-7; clone_size: -; d_call: -; cdr3_nt: TGCAGCGTTCTGCGGGGATCCTACGAGCAGTACTTC; cdr3_aa: CSVLRGSYEQYF
v_call: TRBV13; j_call: TRBJ1-1; clone_size: few; d_call: -; cdr3_nt: TGTGCCAGCAGCCCACTAGTTCCCCGCCCGTTGCAGGGTAGCTCCACTGAAGCTTTCTTT; cdr3_aa: CASSPLVPRPLQGSSTEAFF
v_call: TRBV14; j_call: TRBJ2-1; clone_size: many; d_call: TRBD2; cdr3_nt: TGTGCCAGCAGCACGGGGACTAGCGGGAGGGCCCTATCCTCCTACAATGAGCAGTTCTTC; cdr3_aa: CASSTGTSGRALSSYNEQFF
v_call: TRBV9; j_call: TRBJ1-1; clone_size: few; d_call: -; cdr3_nt: TGTGCCAGCAGCGTAGATCCCATCGGGGGTTTGAACACTGAAGCTTTCTTT; cdr3_aa: CASSVDPIGGLNTEAFF
v_call: TRBV20-1; j_call: TRBJ2-3; clone_size: -; d_call: -; cdr3_nt: TGCAGTGCTAGCGGCACTAGCACTTTAAAAGATACGCAGTATTTT; cdr3_aa: CSASGTSTLKDTQYF